The 15 T cell receptor beta chains below come from one sample, sequenced in a study of long-term antiretroviral therapy in people with HIV (dated by TCRdb to between 2020 and 2023). Sequencing of the TRB variable region was done with the immunoSEQ hsTCRB v3.0 assay at survey level resolution. TCRdb stores this immuneACCESS table with in-frame sequences only. Part of the clones is absent; in the studies checked, under half of the shortfall reflects unresolved V genes, and no reason is known for the rest. The sample data list several thousand clones, and roughly 80% of these were observed just once. The ten largest clonotypes hold roughly 15% of the sample. The sample here was unsorted PBMCs, taken 0.5 years before starting antiretroviral therapy. Receptor source: a man aged 40-49 years with HIV.

The rearrangement joins TRBV9 to TRBJ2-1; TRBD2 agrees at 10 bases. Losses at the gene ends were 0 bases for V and 9 bases for J; bases not matched to a gene: 6. CDR1 SGDLS and CDR2 YYNGEE come from the germline V gene. This CDR3 is built from 15 residues. CDR3 bases: TGTGCCAGCAGCGTAGAGCCTAGCGGGGGTCCTGAGCAGTTCTTC. This sequence encodes CASSVEPSGGPEQFF.

The chain uses TRBV28 and TRBJ1-2; TRBD1 is a possible D gene (5 bases). CDR3 length: 13 residues. From germline, CDR1 is MDHEN and CDR2 SYDVKM. V lost 7 bases and J 9 bases, leaving 18 bases between the germline ends. The CDR3 nucleotides are TGTGCCAGCACCAGCTCCGGGGGAGAGAGCTACACCTTC. Translated: CASTSSGGESYTF.

The chain couples TRBV11-2 to TRBJ2-7, with a tentative D call TRBD1 (5 bases). Germline CDR1 reads SGHAT; CDR2 reads FQNNGV. The ends were cut back, 0 bases at V and 4 bases at J, with 13 bases in the middle. The CDR3 is 15 amino acids. The CDR3 reads CASSLDIARAYEQYF. The DNA of the CDR3 is TGTGCCAGCAGCTTAGATATCGCCAGGGCATACGAGCAGTACTTC.

The rearrangement uses TRBV28 and TRBJ1-5; no clear D. Trimming left V 5 bases short and J 6 bases short, with 17 bases between. CDR1 and CDR2 (germline): MDHEN, SYDVKM. This CDR3 is built from 15 residues. The chain's CDR3 is CASSLQRVFGQPQHF. CDR3 nucleotide sequence: TGTGCCAGCAGTCTTCAAAGGGTGTTCGGTCAGCCCCAGCATTTT. Supplemented by reference TRBV28 and TRBJ1-5, the full variable domain reads DVKVTQSSRYLVKRTGEKVFLECVQDMDHENMFWYRQDPGLGLRLIYFSYDVKMKEKGDIPEGYSVSREKKERFSLILESASTNQTSMYLCASSLQRVFGQPQHFGDGTRLSIL.

The chain combines TRBV19 with TRBJ1-2, with a weak D call TRBD1 (6 bases). V gave up 5 bases and J gave up 0 bases, with 13 bases separating them. The CDR3 length is 15 residues. Germline-derived CDR1 and CDR2 are LNHDA and SQIVND (reference sequence). CDR3 sequence (DNA): TGTGCCAGTAGTCCTTACAGGGAAGCTAACTATGGCTACACCTTC. This encodes CASSPYREANYGYTF. Full variable domain (outside the CDR3, taken from reference TRBV19 and TRBJ1-2): DGGITQSPKYLFRKEGQNVTLSCEQNLNHDAMYWYRQDPGQGLRLIYYSQIVNDFQKGDIAEGYSVSREKKESFPLTVTSAQKNPTAFYLCASSPYREANYGYTFGSGTRLTVV.

The rearrangement uses TRBV6-6 and TRBJ1-1, with D perhaps TRBD1 (6 bases). Trimming pared 2 bases from V and 2 bases from J, leaving 9 bases between. Per the germline V gene, CDR1 is MNHNY and CDR2 is SVGAGI (reference sequence). The CDR3 length is 14 residues. For the CDR3, the DNA is TGTGCCAGCAGTTACGGACAGACTAACACTGAAGCTTTCTTT. Residues: CASSYGQTNTEAFF.

This chain links TRBV5-6 with TRBJ2-7; 7 bases line up with TRBD2. Per germline, CDR1 SGHDT and CDR2 YYEEEE. The V gene end was trimmed by 3 bases and the J gene end by 4 bases; junction bases not matched to a gene: 10. This CDR3 region has 15 residues. CDR3 in amino acids: CASSSQGGGHYEQYF. The DNA of the CDR3 is TGTGCCAGCAGCTCCCAGGGCGGGGGTCATTACGAGCAGTACTTC.

This clone is deemed large. The rearrangement links TRBV10-1 to TRBJ2-3; D is uncertain. With 2 bases removed from V and 1 base from J, the gap between germline ends came to 10 bases. The germline CDR1 and CDR2 sequences are WNHNN and SYGVQD (reference sequence). This CDR3 is built from 15 residues. The CDR3: CASSEGASRTDTQYF. The CDR3 DNA is TGCGCCAGCAGTGAGGGCGCCTCCCGCACAGATACGCAGTATTTT.

This chain joins TRBV19 and TRBJ2-7; D possibly matches TRBD1 or TRBD2 (5 bases each). The CDR3 extends over 15 amino acids. Germline V gives CDR1 LNHDA, CDR2 SQIVND (reference sequence). V lost 4 bases, J lost 4 bases, and 17 bases lay in between. The CDR3 here is CASSTPWDGPYEQYF. The CDR3 DNA reads as TGTGCCAGTAGTACCCCTTGGGACGGTCCTTACGAGCAGTACTTC.

The chain couples TRBV6-1 to TRBJ1-2; D is undetermined. V was cut by 7 bases and J by 5 bases, with 11 bases left in between. Germline assignment: CDR1 MNHNS and CDR2 SASEGT. This CDR3 comprises 12 residues. The chain's CDR3 is CASTETVYGYTF. The DNA for the CDR3 is TGTGCCAGCACCGAGACGGTTTATGGCTACACCTTC.

The genes are TRBV28 and TRBJ2-1; D is possibly TRBD2 (5 bases). The CDR3 extends over 14 amino acids. CDR1 and CDR2 (germline): MDHEN, SYDVKM. V was shortened by 0 bases and J by 6 bases, with 9 bases between the two germline ends. CDR3 sequence: CASSLWQLGNEQFF. The CDR3 nucleotides read TGTGCCAGCAGTTTATGGCAACTAGGCAATGAGCAGTTCTTC.

The chain couples TRBV6-1 to TRBJ2-7, with 10 bases identical to TRBD2. Germline lookup yields CDR1 MNHNS and CDR2 SASEGT. With V trimmed by 2 bases and J by 7 bases, 8 bases remained unmatched. This CDR3 contains 15 residues. The CDR3: CASSEFSGGAGEQYF. In DNA form, the CDR3 reads TGTGCCAGCAGTGAATTCAGCGGGGGGGCAGGGGAGCAGTACTTC.

The chain carries TRBV5-6 and TRBJ1-4, with D tentatively TRBD1 (5 bases). The CDR3 runs 14 residues. Germline V gene lookup returns CDR1 SGHDT and CDR2 YYEEEE. Trimming cost V 0 bases and J 6 bases, with 9 bases left between them. The CDR3 protein is CASSLGQGDEKLFF. The CDR3 nucleotides are TGTGCCAGCAGCTTGGGTCAGGGAGATGAAAAACTGTTTTTT.

The CDR3 DNA follows: TGTGCCAGCAGTTACCACTCTGGGGCCAACGTCCTGACTTTC. Translating gives CASSYHSGANVLTF. This rearrangement joins TRBV6-6 to TRBJ2-6; D not certain. This CDR3 is 14 amino acids long. Trimming took 2 bases from V and 0 from J, leaving 2 bases between them. From germline, CDR1 is MNHNY and CDR2 SVGAGI (reference sequence).

The V call is TRBV5-8, the J call TRBJ2-3, with D tentatively TRBD1 (7 bases). Germline V gives CDR1 SGHTS, CDR2 YDEGEE. CDR3 length equals 15 residues. V lost 3 bases and J 3 bases, leaving 14 bases between the germline ends. For the CDR3, the DNA is TGTGCCAGCAGCTCGGACTACAGGGGAACAGATACGCAGTATTTT. It specifies CASSSDYRGTDTQYF.